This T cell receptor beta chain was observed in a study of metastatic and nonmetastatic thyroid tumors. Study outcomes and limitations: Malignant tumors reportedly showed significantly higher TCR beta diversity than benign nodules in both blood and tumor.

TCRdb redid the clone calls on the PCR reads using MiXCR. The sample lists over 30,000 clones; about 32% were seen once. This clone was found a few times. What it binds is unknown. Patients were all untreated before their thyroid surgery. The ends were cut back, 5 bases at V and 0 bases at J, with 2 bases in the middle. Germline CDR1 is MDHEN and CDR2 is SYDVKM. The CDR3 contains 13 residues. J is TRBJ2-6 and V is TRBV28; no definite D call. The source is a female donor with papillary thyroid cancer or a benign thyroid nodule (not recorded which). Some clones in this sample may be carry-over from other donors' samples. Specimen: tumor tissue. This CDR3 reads CASSVSGANVLTF. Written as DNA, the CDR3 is TGTGCCAGCAGTGTCTCTGGGGCCAACGTCCTGACTTTC.